This TCR beta chain was obtained from a study of T cell changes during pregnancy in multiple sclerosis. The CDR3 spans 15 residues. The V end lost 3 bases, the J end lost 1 base, and 10 bases lay between the germline ends. Germline CDR1 MNHEY, CDR2 SMNVEV (reference sequence). Produced via immunoSEQ multiplex PCR; TCRdb's table is partial and in-frame only. The data hold 25,000 to 30,000 clones, with approximately 81% observed a single time. The sample here was CD8+ T cells from peripheral blood mononuclear cells, taken after pregnancy. J is TRBJ1-3 and V is TRBV27, with D possibly TRBD1 on 5 matching bases. The origin of this receptor is a female donor with multiple sclerosis, enrolled in a pregnancy study. In DNA, the CDR3 is TGTGCCAGCAGTTTGACAGCAAATTCTGGAAACACCATATATTTT. It codes for CASSLTANSGNTIYF.